Shown below are 6 T cell receptor beta chains from a single sample sequenced in a study of cytomegalovirus exposure and HLA in healthy donors. Both 60 Vbeta primers and 13 Jbeta primers went into the PCR. The repertoire was sequenced with immunoSEQ multiplex PCR; TCRdb's copy has only in-frame clones and lacks some. The data contain 150,000 to 200,000 clones, 80% to 90% of them singletons. Input material: PBMCs. These receptors came from a woman under 30 in good health and CMV-seropositive.

The rearrangement links TRBV6-6 to TRBJ1-4; unclear D gene. V was clipped by 4 bases and J by 5 bases, with 8 bases between them. The CDR3 totals 13 residues. The V gene's germline CDR1 is MNHNY and CDR2 SVGAGI (reference sequence). The CDR3 loop reads CASSFTGNEKLFF. The CDR3 DNA reads as TGTGCCAGCAGTTTTACCGGGAATGAAAAACTGTTTTTT.

The V call is TRBV27, the J call TRBJ2-5; possible D gene TRBD2, 7 bases. V dropped 3 bases and J dropped 4 bases, with 18 bases sitting between them. Germline V CDR1 and CDR2: MNHEY, SMNVEV (reference sequence). CDR3 length: 16 residues. CDR3 nucleotide sequence: TGTGCCAGCAGTTTGGCCTGGACTAGGGGGTCAGAGACCCAGTACTTC. Protein sequence: CASSLAWTRGSETQYF.

The J gene is TRBJ2-1, the V gene TRBV6-1, with 7 bases aligning to TRBD1. Germline values: CDR1 MNHNS, CDR2 SASEGT. This CDR3 spans 15 amino acids. Trimming took 5 bases from V and 0 from J; bases not matched to a gene: 4. The CDR3 DNA follows: TGTGCCAGCAGTCGGACAGGAGCCTCCTACAATGAGCAGTTCTTC. It yields the protein CASSRTGASYNEQFF.

The V and J genes are TRBV2 and TRBJ2-6; D is possibly TRBD2 (7 bases). The germline V gene has CDR1 SNHLY and CDR2 FYNNEI. Trimming left V 6 bases short and J 1 base short, with 22 bases between. The CDR3 spans 19 residues. The CDR3 is CASRPHTGGFLSGANVLTF. The DNA of the CDR3 is TGTGCCAGCAGGCCCCACACGGGGGGCTTTCTTTCTGGGGCCAACGTCCTGACTTTC.

The chain carries TRBV2 and TRBJ1-1; TRBD1 aligns across 8 bases. CDR1 and CDR2 from the germline V gene are SNHLY and FYNNEI. The ends lost 8 bases at V and 5 bases at J; junction bases unmatched: 10. This CDR3 region has 14 residues. CDR3 sequence: CASRSHQGATEAFF. The CDR3 coding sequence is TGTGCCAGCCGTTCTCATCAGGGGGCAACTGAAGCTTTCTTT. The full variable domain, its missing parts supplied by reference TRBV2 and TRBJ1-1, is EPEVTQTPSHQVTQMGQEVILRCVPISNHLYFYWYRQILGQKVEFLVSFYNNEISEKSEIFDDQFSVERPDGSNFTLKIRSTKLEDSAMYFCASRSHQGATEAFFGQGTRLTVV.

This chain's CDR3 is CASSLPGQDYEQYF. The CDR3 DNA reads as TGTGCCAGCAGCTTACCGGGACAGGACTACGAGCAGTACTTC. The chain employs TRBV7-8 and TRBJ2-7, with TRBD1 identical over 8 bases. CDR3 length: 14 amino acids. The trim removed 2 bases at V and 3 bases at J, leaving 3 bases unmatched. Germline CDR1 SGHVS, CDR2 FQNEAQ.